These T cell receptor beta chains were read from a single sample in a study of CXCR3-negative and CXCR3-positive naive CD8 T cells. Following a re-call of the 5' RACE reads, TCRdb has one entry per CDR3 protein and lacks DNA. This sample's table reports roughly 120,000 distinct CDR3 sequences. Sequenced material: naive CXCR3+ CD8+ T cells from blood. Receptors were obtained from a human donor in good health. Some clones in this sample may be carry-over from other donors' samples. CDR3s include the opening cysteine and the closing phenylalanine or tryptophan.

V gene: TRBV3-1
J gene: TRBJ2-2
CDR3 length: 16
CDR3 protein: CASSQDHSGGTGELFF

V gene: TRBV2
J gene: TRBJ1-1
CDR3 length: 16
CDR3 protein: CASAGGASDPNTEAFF

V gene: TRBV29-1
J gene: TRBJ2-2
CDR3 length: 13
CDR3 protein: CSVELAGAGELFF

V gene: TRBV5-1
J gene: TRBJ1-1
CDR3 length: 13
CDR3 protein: CASSWNGEPEAFF

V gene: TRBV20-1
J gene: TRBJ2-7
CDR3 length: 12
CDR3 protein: CSARDEGHEQYF

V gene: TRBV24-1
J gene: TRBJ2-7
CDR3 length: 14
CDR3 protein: CATSDTGSGYEQYF

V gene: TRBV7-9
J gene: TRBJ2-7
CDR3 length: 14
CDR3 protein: CASSRRDRGFEQYF

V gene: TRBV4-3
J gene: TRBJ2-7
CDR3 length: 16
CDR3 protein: CASSQGRDVRSYEQYF

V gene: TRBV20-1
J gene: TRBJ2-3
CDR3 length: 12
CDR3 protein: CSARDLADTQYF

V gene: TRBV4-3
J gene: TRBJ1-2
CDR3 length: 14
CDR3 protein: CASSQDRDGYGYTF

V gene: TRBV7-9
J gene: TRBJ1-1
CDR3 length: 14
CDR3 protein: CASSFVTGRTEAFF

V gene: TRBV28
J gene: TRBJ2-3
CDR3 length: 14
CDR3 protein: CASSLGTSGDTQYF

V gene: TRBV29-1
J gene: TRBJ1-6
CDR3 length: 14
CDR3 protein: CSVEETGAGSPLHF

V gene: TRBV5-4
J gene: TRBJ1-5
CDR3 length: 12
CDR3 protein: CASSLTNQPQHF

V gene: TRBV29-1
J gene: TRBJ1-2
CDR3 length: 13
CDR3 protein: CSVGQGGNYGYTF

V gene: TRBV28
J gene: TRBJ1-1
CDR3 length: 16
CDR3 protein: CASSLTGQVMNTEAFF

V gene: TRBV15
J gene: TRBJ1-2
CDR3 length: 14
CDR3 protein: CATSNDRANYGYTF

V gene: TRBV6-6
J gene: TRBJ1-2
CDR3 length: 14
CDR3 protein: CASTQTPVFYGYTF

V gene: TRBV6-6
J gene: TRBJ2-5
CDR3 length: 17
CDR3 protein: CASSYSDSLLYQETQYF

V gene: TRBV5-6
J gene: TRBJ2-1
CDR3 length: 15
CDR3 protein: CASIWGTGAFNEQFF

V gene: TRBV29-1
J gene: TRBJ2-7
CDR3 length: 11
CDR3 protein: CSVVDNLEQYF

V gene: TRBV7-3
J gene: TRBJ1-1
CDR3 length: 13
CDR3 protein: CASSSYRGTEAFF

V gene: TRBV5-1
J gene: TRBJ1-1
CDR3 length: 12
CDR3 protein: CASSLDISEAFF

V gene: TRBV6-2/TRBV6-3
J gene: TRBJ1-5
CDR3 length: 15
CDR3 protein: CASSFADRARQPQHF

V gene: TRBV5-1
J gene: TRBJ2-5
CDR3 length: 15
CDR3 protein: CASSPGQLSKETQYF

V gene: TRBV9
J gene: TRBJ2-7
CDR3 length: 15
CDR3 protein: CASSAGGGQSYEQYF

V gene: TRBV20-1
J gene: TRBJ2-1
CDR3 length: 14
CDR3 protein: CSARLAGGPDEQFF

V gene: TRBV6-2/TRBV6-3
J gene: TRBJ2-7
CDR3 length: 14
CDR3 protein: CASGEGNPLYEQYF

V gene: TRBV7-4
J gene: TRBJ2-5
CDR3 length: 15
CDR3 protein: CASSKDPGGYETQYF

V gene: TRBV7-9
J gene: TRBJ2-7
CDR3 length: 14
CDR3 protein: CASSPGRRDYEQYF

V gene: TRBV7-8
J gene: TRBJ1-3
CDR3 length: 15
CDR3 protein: CASSVTDISGNTIYF

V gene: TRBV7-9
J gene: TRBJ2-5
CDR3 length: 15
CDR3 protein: CASSLELAEQETQYF

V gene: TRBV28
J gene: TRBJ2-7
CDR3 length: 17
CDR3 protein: CASSLSVGQGVFYEQYF

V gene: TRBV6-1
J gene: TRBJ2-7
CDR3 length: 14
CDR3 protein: CASSEVGAWYEQYF

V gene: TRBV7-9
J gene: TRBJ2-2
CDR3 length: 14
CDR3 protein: CASSEGLNTGELFF

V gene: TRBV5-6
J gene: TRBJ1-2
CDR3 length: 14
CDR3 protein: CASSLELANYGYTF

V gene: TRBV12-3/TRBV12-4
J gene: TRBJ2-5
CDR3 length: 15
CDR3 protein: CASSLWGSSQETQYF

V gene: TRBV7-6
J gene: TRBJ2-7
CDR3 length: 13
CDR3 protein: CASSPTGDDEQYF

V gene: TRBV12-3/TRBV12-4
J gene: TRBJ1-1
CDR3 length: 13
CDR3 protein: CASSPTGDPEAFF

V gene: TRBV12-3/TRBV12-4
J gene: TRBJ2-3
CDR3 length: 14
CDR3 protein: CASSHNRDADTQYF

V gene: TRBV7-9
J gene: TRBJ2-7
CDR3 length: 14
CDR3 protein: CASSWGAGPYEQYF

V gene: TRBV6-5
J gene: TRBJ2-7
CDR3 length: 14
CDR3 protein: CASSYGIKSYEQYF

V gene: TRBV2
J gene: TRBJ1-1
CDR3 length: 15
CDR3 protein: CASSEQGPGWTEAFF

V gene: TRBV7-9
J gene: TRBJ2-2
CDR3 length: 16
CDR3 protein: CASSLFPANNTGELFF

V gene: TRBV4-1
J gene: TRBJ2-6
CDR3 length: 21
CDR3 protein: CASSPNGQEGTGRSGANVLTF

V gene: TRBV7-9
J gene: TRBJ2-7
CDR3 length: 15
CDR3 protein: CASSLDREAAYEQYF

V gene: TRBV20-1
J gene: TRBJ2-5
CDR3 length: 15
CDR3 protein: CSARDGRTGWETQYF

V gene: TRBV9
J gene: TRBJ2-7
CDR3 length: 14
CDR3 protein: CASSVEDAGYEQYF